Below, one T cell receptor beta chain is given with its context. One junction end disagrees with the germline gene, perhaps due to a read error. Arm-PCR of CDR3 regions with iRepertoire HTBI primers generated TCR beta libraries. A single record per CDR3 protein comes from TCRdb applying MiXCR to the multiplex PCR reads. This sample yields approximately 400,000 distinct CDR3 sequences, of which roughly 10% are seen a single time; approximately 17% belongs to the top ten. As for time point: newly diagnosed GD, antithyroid drugs for less than 3 months. PBMCs provided the RNA from which the TCR library was made. Doctors identified Graves' disease using the American Thyroid Association guidelines. The CDR3 sequence is 14 residues long. Germline values: CDR1 PRHDT, CDR2 FYEKMQ (reference sequence). The data are from a study of regulatory T cells in long-lasting Graves disease. Study details: The antithyroid drugs taken by newly diagnosed Graves' patients had been used for under 3 months.

These data were likewise used in another study, on T cells in Graves' hyperthyroidism and ophthalmopathy. That report notes: It was uncontrolled infection, other autoimmune disease, pregnancy or lactation that excluded patients. Prediction of ophthalmopathy progression came a median around 6 months pre-onset.

Specimen: peripheral blood mononuclear cells (PBMCs), collected at new diagnosis, from a patient treated with antithyroid drugs. The genes are TRBV13 and TRBJ1-1; unclear D gene. This TCR was recovered from a woman aged 18 to 35 with Graves disease. CDR3 in amino acids: CASSLDFSTTETFF. The DNA of the CDR3 is TGTGCCAGCAGCTTAGATTTCAGTACCACTGAAACTTTCTTT.